Below are 14 T cell receptor beta chains sequenced from a single sample in a study of T cell responses to AZD1222 COVID-19 vaccine. Clones were read by immunoSEQ multiplex PCR, and TCRdb kept only the in-frame ones, dropping some. In the table there are over 65,000 clones, almost 80% of which are singletons. The sample here was peripheral blood, taken on day 0 of AZD1222 vaccination. Every receptor here comes from an adult in good health.

The chain carries TRBV6-1 and TRBJ1-5; a weak D match, TRBD1 (5 bases). Germline lookup yields CDR1 MNHNS and CDR2 SASEGT. The CDR3 totals 16 residues. V gave up 2 bases and J gave up 0 bases, with 11 bases separating them. The CDR3 loop is CASSEMDGASNQPQHF. DNA for the CDR3: TGTGCCAGCAGTGAAATGGACGGGGCTAGCAATCAGCCCCAGCATTTT.

In this sample, this clone turned up a few times. This chain links TRBV10-3 with TRBJ1-1; D unclear. This CDR3 spans 12 amino acids. The germline V and J ends were trimmed by 2 bases and 1 base, with 2 bases remaining between them. Germline CDR1 is ENHRY and CDR2 is SYGVKD. DNA for the CDR3: TGTGCCATCAGTGAGCAGAACACTGAAGCTTTCTTT. This translates into CAISEQNTEAFF.

V is TRBV7-6 and J is TRBJ1-1; 8 positions match TRBD1. Trimming at V came to 1 base and at J to 5 bases, leaving 9 bases not matched to a gene. The germline CDR1 and CDR2 sequences are SGHVS and FNYEAQ. The CDR3 extends over 16 amino acids. The CDR3 protein is CASSLGAGGGYTEAFF. The CDR3, as DNA: TGTGCCAGCAGCTTAGGGGCAGGGGGCGGGTATACTGAAGCTTTCTTT.

Concerning this clone: Other nucleotide sequences from this sample produce the same CDR3. The J gene is TRBJ2-6, the V gene TRBV19, with D possibly matching TRBD1 (5 bases). Trimming left V 1 base short and J 2 bases short, with 6 bases between. Germline V gene sequence: CDR1 LNHDA, CDR2 SQIVND (reference sequence). This CDR3 has 15 amino acids. The CDR3 protein is CASSIVGAGANVLTF. CDR3 in DNA: TGTGCCAGTAGTATAGTAGGGGCTGGGGCCAACGTCCTGACTTTC. Complete variable domain (other parts from reference TRBV19 and TRBJ2-6): DGGITQSPKYLFRKEGQNVTLSCEQNLNHDAMYWYRQDPGQGLRLIYYSQIVNDFQKGDIAEGYSVSREKKESFPLTVTSAQKNPTAFYLCASSIVGAGANVLTFGAGSRLTVL.

The V call is TRBV28, the J call TRBJ1-1, with a weak D call TRBD1 (6 bases). The germline CDR1 and CDR2 sequences are MDHEN and SYDVKM. The CDR3 spans 15 residues. The V end lost 4 bases, the J end lost 6 bases, and 18 bases lay between the germline ends. CDR3 region: CASSWGDRTAAEAFF. The CDR3, as DNA: TGTGCCAGCAGTTGGGGGGACCGGACAGCAGCTGAAGCTTTCTTT.

The V and J genes are TRBV7-2 and TRBJ2-5, with 11 bases matching TRBD2. With V trimmed by 5 bases and J by 7 bases, 9 bases remained unmatched. The germline V gene has CDR1 SGHTA and CDR2 FQGNSA. The CDR3 covers 15 residues. The CDR3 region has the DNA TGTGCCAGCAGCCCCTCCTTTAGCGGGGGGGGGACCCAGTACTTC. Translation: CASSPSFSGGGTQYF.

This clone has more than one count but fewer than ten. The genes are TRBV28 and TRBJ2-3, with D perhaps matching TRBD2 (6 bases). V lost 2 bases, J lost 4 bases, and 10 bases lay in between. The CDR3 spans 14 residues. The germline gives CDR1 MDHEN, CDR2 SYDVKM. CDR3 DNA sequence: TGTGCCAGCAGTTTAATCGGGAGAGCAGATACGCAGTATTTT. It is translated as CASSLIGRADTQYF.

The chain combines TRBV6-5 with TRBJ1-4; 11 nucleotides agree with TRBD1. Germline V gives CDR1 MNHEY, CDR2 SVGAGI. The CDR3 runs 15 residues. Trimming removed 2 bases from V and 7 bases from J; junction bases left unmatched: 3. The CDR3 loop is CASSYRDRGTEKLFF. In DNA form, the CDR3 reads TGTGCCAGCAGTTACCGGGACAGGGGGACTGAAAAACTGTTTTTT.

This rearrangement joins TRBV12-3 or TRBV12-4 to TRBJ1-2; possible D gene TRBD1, 6 bases. V was cut by 5 bases and J by 4 bases, with 11 bases left in between. The CDR3 contains 13 residues. The CDR3: CASSLGQPYGYTF. DNA for the CDR3: TGTGCCAGCAGTCTAGGACAGCCCTATGGCTACACCTTC.

The chain combines TRBV7-8 with TRBJ1-6; D not resolved. This CDR3 spans 16 amino acids. The germline V and J ends were trimmed by 5 bases and 5 bases, with 16 bases remaining between them. The germline V gene has CDR1 SGHVS and CDR2 FQNEAQ. The CDR3 sequence: CASSTRRVENNSPLHF. CDR3 bases: TGTGCCAGCAGCACCCGACGGGTAGAGAATAATTCACCCCTCCACTTT.

This sequence joins TRBV7-2 and TRBJ2-7; 7 bases agree with TRBD2. The germline CDR1 and CDR2 sequences are SGHTA and FQGNSA. V lost 1 base, J lost 6 bases, and 3 bases stayed unmatched. The CDR3 consists of 13 residues. The DNA for the CDR3 is TGTGCCAGCAGCTTAGGACTAGCACGCGAGCAGTACTTC. Amino acids: CASSLGLAREQYF.

The gene calls are TRBV28 and TRBJ1-4, with no clear D. Germline V gene lookup returns CDR1 MDHEN and CDR2 SYDVKM. CDR3 length: 13 residues. V was clipped by 6 bases and J by 6 bases, with 11 bases between them. CDR3 loop: CASRGLSYEKLFF. CDR3 nucleotide sequence: TGTGCCAGCAGGGGGTTAAGCTATGAAAAACTGTTTTTT.

This chain uses TRBV5-1 with TRBJ1-1; D remains ambiguous. V was cut by 0 bases and J by 1 base, with 10 bases left in between. The CDR3 extends over 15 amino acids. CDR1 and CDR2 from the germline V gene are SGHRS and YFSETQ. The CDR3 reads CASSLGWGENTEAFF. For the CDR3, the DNA is TGCGCCAGCAGCTTGGGTTGGGGAGAGAACACTGAAGCTTTCTTT.

In this sample, this clone turned up once. The chain carries TRBV28 and TRBJ1-1, with a tentative D call TRBD1 (6 bases). Deletions cut 5 bases from V and 0 bases from J, with 22 bases between. CDR1 MDHEN and CDR2 SYDVKM come from the germline V gene. The CDR3 spans 18 residues. The CDR3 protein is CASSRNRAAFMVNTEAFF. DNA for the CDR3: TGTGCCAGCAGTCGAAACAGGGCTGCGTTCATGGTGAACACTGAAGCTTTCTTT.